The clone carrying this T cell receptor beta chain is a singleton in its sample. This record comes from a study of blood T cell repertoires in COVID-19. Study in general: COVID-19 samples, acute and convalescent, were from the United States, Italy and Spain. PBMCs, B-cell-depleted T cells, or T cells provided the cDNA or gDNA that made up the material.

The V gene's germline CDR1 is SGHTA and CDR2 FQGNSA. The CDR3 loop spans 14 amino acids. V dropped 1 base and J dropped 4 bases, with 11 bases sitting between them. Study processing details: Reference gene primers were amplified, and this amplification served to estimate nucleated cell counts. Here immunoSEQ multiplex PCR was the method, and the copy in TCRdb shows in-frame clones only, minus some. V and J calls and clone size come straight from that table; D and trimming were deduced from the DNA. The sample records roughly 410,000 clones, 75% to 90% being singletons. While infection was still active, Seattle patients were enrolled and then followed longitudinally.

This sequence joins TRBV7-2 and TRBJ2-7, with a weak D call TRBD2 (5 bases). Source material: peripheral blood. The clonotype comes from a woman between 35 and 50 years old with COVID-19, enrolled during active disease. This chain's CDR3 is CASSLVRVSYEQYF. CDR3 bases: TGTGCCAGCAGCTTAGTGCGGGTTTCGTACGAGCAGTACTTC.